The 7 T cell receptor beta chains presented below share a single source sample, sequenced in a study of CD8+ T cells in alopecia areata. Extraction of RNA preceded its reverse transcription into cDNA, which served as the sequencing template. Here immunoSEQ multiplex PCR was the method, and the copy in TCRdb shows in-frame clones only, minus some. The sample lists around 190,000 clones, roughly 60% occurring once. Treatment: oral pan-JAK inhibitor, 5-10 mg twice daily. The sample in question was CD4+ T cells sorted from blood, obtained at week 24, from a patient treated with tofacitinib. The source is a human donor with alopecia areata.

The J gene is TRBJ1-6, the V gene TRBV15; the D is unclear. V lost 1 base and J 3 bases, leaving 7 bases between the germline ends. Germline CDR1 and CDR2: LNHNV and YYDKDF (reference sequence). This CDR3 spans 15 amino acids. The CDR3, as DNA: TGTGCCACCAGCAGAGTCCGAGACTATAATTCACCCCTCCACTTT. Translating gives CATSRVRDYNSPLHF.

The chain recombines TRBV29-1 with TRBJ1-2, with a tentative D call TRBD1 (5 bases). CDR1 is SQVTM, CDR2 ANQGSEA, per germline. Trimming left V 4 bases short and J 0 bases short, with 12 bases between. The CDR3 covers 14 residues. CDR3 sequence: CSVATSTANYGYTF. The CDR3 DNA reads TGCAGCGTTGCTACCTCGACAGCTAACTATGGCTACACCTTC.

The CDR3 nucleotides are TGTGCCAGCAGCTCAAGGGTGGATCAGCCCCAGCATTTT. Translation gives CASSSRVDQPQHF. The V and J genes are TRBV7-9 and TRBJ1-5; D remains ambiguous. The CDR3 consists of 13 residues. The V gene's germline CDR1 is SEHNR and CDR2 FQNEAQ (reference sequence). V was trimmed by 4 bases and J by 5 bases, leaving 9 bases between them. Full variable domain (outside the CDR3, taken from reference TRBV7-9 and TRBJ1-5): DTGVSQNPRHKITKRGQNVTFRCDPISEHNRLYWYRQTLGQGPEFLTYFQNEAQLEKSRLLSDRFSAERPKGSFSTLEIQRTEQGDSAMYLCASSSRVDQPQHFGDGTRLSIL.

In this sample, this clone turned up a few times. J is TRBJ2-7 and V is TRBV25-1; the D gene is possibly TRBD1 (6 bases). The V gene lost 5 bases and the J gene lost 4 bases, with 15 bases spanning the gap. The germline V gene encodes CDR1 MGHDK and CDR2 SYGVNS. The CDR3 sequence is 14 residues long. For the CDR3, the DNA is TGTGCCAGCAGTCCCCTCAGGGGTATTTACGAGCAGTACTTC. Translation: CASSPLRGIYEQYF.

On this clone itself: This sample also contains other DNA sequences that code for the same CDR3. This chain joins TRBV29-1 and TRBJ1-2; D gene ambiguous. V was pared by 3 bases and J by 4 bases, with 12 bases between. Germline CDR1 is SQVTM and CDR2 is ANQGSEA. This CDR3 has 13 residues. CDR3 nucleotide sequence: TGCAGCGTTGAGGTACCAGGAGGCTATGGCTACACCTTC. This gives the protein CSVEVPGGYGYTF.

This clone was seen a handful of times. CDR3 region: CASSLTVTATDTQYF. The CDR3 DNA reads TGCGCCAGCAGCTTGACGGTGACGGCCACAGATACGCAGTATTTT. The V call is TRBV5-1, the J call TRBJ2-3; unclear D gene. The germline V gene has CDR1 SGHRS and CDR2 YFSETQ. The CDR3 is 15 amino acids. Trimming removed 1 base at V and 2 bases at J, with 11 bases between.

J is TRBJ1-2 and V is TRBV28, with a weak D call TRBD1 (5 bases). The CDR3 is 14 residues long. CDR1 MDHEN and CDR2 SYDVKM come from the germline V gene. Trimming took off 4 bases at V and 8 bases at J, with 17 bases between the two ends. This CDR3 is CASSSLGGAGGYTF. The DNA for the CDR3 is TGTGCCAGCAGTTCCCTCGGGGGAGCAGGGGGCTACACCTTC.